A selection of T cell receptor beta chains follows, all from one sample in a study of OX40 agonist ivuxolimab in advanced cancers. Data came from immunoSEQ multiplex PCR; TCRdb stores just in-frame clones and leaves some out. In the table there are approximately 32,000 clones, approximately 81% of which are singletons. The sample consisted of CD4+ or CD8+ T cells sorted from blood, taken in a trial of the OX40 agonist ivuxolimab. The origin of the receptors is an adult with an advanced solid tumor such as melanoma, head and neck, liver or kidney cancer. CDR3s include the opening cysteine and the closing phenylalanine or tryptophan. D genes are given only for firm matches. The listing skips clone size in some rows; elsewhere it reads once, few, many or a size class.

D,size,V,J,CDR3,DNA
TRBD1,.,TRBV9,TRBJ2-7,CASSVEGTGGDEQYF,TGTGCCAGCAGCGTAGAAGGGACAGGGGGGGACGAGCAGTACTTC
TRBD1,.,TRBV28,TRBJ1-5,CASSLSGEDRVQPQHF,TGTGCCAGCAGTTTATCGGGAGAGGACAGGGTTCAGCCCCAGCATTTT
TRBD1,.,TRBV4-1,TRBJ1-2,CASSQADRAEGYTF,TGCGCCAGCAGCCAAGCCGACAGGGCGGAGGGCTACACCTTC
TRBD2,few,TRBV28,TRBJ2-3,CATRLAGTDTQYF,TGTGCCACCAGACTAGCGGGGACGGATACGCAGTATTTT
.,.,TRBV19,TRBJ2-7,CASSLGLNYEQYF,TGTGCCAGTAGTCTAGGACTAAACTACGAGCAGTACTTC
.,.,TRBV28,TRBJ1-3,CASRTDTRSSGNTIYF,TGTGCCAGCAGAACTGACACCCGGAGCTCTGGAAACACCATATATTTT
TRBD1,.,TRBV9,TRBJ2-1,CASSVAYRGIEQFF,TGTGCCAGCAGCGTCGCGTACAGGGGAATTGAGCAGTTCTTC
.,.,TRBV11-2,TRBJ1-3,CASSLDPGWASGNTIYF,TGTGCCAGCAGCTTAGATCCCGGGTGGGCCTCTGGAAACACCATATATTTT
.,.,TRBV6-4,TRBJ2-2,CASSAGNTGELFF,TGTGCCAGCAGTGCGGGGAACACCGGGGAGCTGTTTTTT
.,.,TRBV27,TRBJ2-1,CASSAGANNQFF,TGTGCCAGCAGTGCCGGGGCCAACAACCAGTTCTTC
.,.,TRBV4-2,TRBJ1-5,CASSQRQVTEPQHF,TGTGCCAGCAGCCAACGACAAGTTACGGAGCCCCAGCATTTT
.,.,TRBV5-5,TRBJ1-5,CASSLAQGHNQPQHF,TGTGCCAGCAGCTTGGCGCAGGGCCACAATCAGCCCCAGCATTTT
.,.,TRBV27,TRBJ2-7,CASSFGGPGYEQYF,TGTGCCAGCAGTTTTGGGGGGCCAGGCTACGAGCAGTACTTC
TRBD2,.,TRBV7-8,TRBJ2-3,CASSFRLAGEGWDTQYF,TGTGCCAGCAGCTTCCGACTAGCGGGGGAGGGATGGGATACGCAGTATTTT
.,.,TRBV11-2,TRBJ2-7,CASSLDLSEQYF,TGTGCCAGCAGCTTAGACTTAAGCGAGCAGTACTTC
.,.,TRBV11-2,TRBJ2-7,CASPPSGEQYF,TGTGCCAGCCCCCCCTCGGGGGAGCAGTACTTC
TRBD1,once,TRBV5-1,TRBJ1-1,CASTPRNRGSEAFF,TGCGCCAGCACCCCGAGAAACAGGGGTTCTGAAGCTTTCTTT
TRBD2,.,TRBV10-3,TRBJ2-3,CAITHGGAKDTQYF,TGTGCCATCACCCACGGGGGGGCCAAAGATACGCAGTATTTT
.,.,TRBV27,TRBJ1-2,CASRQGGSNYGYTF,TGTGCCAGCAGGCAGGGAGGGTCTAACTATGGCTACACCTTC
.,.,TRBV27,TRBJ2-7,CASSSSAYEQYF,TGTGCCAGCAGCAGCTCGGCATACGAGCAGTACTTC
TRBD1,.,TRBV27,TRBJ2-5,CASSLTGSRETQYF,TGTGCCAGCAGTTTGACAGGGAGTCGAGAGACCCAGTACTTC
.,.,TRBV5-1,TRBJ2-2,CATPDGAGELFF,TGCGCCACCCCTGATGGGGCCGGGGAGCTGTTTTTT
.,few,TRBV7-2,TRBJ1-2,CASSPGGGSIYGYTF,TGTGCCAGCAGCCCCGGGGGAGGGAGCATCTATGGCTACACCTTC
.,.,TRBV9,TRBJ1-1,CASSPTGVNTEAFF,TGTGCCAGCAGCCCCACCGGGGTGAACACTGAAGCTTTCTTT
.,.,TRBV6-9,TRBJ1-1,CATLGGTEAFF,TGTGCCACCCTGGGGGGGACTGAAGCTTTCTTT
TRBD2,.,TRBV6-5,TRBJ2-7,CASSGPTSGGYEQYF,TGTGCCAGCAGTGGCCCGACTAGCGGGGGCTACGAGCAGTACTTC
.,.,TRBV7-2,TRBJ2-7,CASRRRFGPGYEQYF,TGTGCCAGCAGGAGAAGATTTGGACCAGGCTACGAGCAGTACTTC
TRBD1,.,TRBV27,TRBJ1-1,CASSFVGQGNTEAFF,TGTGCCAGCAGTTTTGTAGGACAGGGGAACACTGAAGCTTTCTTT
.,.,TRBV5-5,TRBJ1-1,CASSLWGGTEAFF,TGTGCCAGCAGCTTGTGGGGAGGGACTGAAGCTTTCTTT
TRBD1,.,TRBV4-1,TRBJ2-7,CASSQVGQGKGEQYF,TGCGCCAGCAGCCAAGTGGGACAGGGGAAGGGCGAGCAGTACTTC
.,.,TRBV5-1,TRBJ1-1,CASSLEGLGTEAFF,TGCGCCAGCAGCTTGGAAGGGCTGGGGACTGAAGCTTTCTTT